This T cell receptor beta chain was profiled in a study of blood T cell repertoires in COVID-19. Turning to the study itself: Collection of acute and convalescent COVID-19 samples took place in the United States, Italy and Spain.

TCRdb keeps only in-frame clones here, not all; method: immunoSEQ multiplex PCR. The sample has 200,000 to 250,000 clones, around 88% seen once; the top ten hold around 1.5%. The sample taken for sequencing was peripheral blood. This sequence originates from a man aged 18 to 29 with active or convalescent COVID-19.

As DNA, the CDR3 is TGTGCCAGCAGTTTCGGGGAGACCCAGTACTTC. It yields the protein CASSFGETQYF. The genes are TRBV12-3 or TRBV12-4 and TRBJ2-5; D not certain. CDR3 length: 11 amino acids. V was pared by 3 bases and J by 5 bases, with 4 bases between.